Described below is a single T cell receptor (beta chain) sequence and its context. Its antigen is undetermined. The sample originates from a study of cytomegalovirus exposure and HLA in healthy donors. Study results and limitations: The study listed 150 to 200 cytomegalovirus-associated TCR beta chains. Reportedly, a later analysis found an Asian-associated ancestry cluster had fewer N-insertions than the approximately 670-donor mean.

13 Jbeta primers and 60 Vbeta primers were used for the PCR. Measured with immunoSEQ multiplex PCR; TCRdb has only the in-frame clones, and not every one. The sample lists some 150,000 clones, 55% to 70% seen once, with about 3% in the top ten. V shed 7 bases and J shed 3 bases, with 24 bases lying between them. Germline-derived CDR1 and CDR2 are MDHEN and SYDVKM. The CDR3 spans 17 residues. This receptor was identified in a woman aged 30 to 39 in good health and CMV-seropositive. The chain employs TRBV28 and TRBJ2-5; D perhaps matches TRBD2 (7 bases). The source material was PBMCs. The CDR3 DNA reads TGTGCCAGCACCACCCGGGACTACACAAAGGGGGAAGAGACCCAGTACTTC. Residues: CASTTRDYTKGEETQYF.